The present entry profiles one T cell receptor beta chain with its context. CDR3 length equals 15 residues. The V gene's germline CDR1 is DFQATT and CDR2 SNEGSKA (reference sequence). V was cut by 0 bases and J by 4 bases, with 16 bases left in between. The data belong to a study of blood T cells in healthy people across ages. Next came a second PCR, run for about 6 to 11 cycles, which used a sample-barcoded 5' primer along with a J-beta primer mix. Each cDNA molecule carried a tag from a template-switch adaptor that contained 12 random nucleotides. TCRdb analysed the 5' RACE reads with MiXCR anew, one entry per CDR3 protein. The sample lists some 370,000 distinct CDR3 sequences, approximately 51% seen once, with 51% in the top ten.

The source is a man in his sixties in good health. Sequenced material: blood. The chain joins TRBV20-1 to TRBJ2-7, with D perhaps TRBD1 (6 bases). CDR3 in amino acids: CSARDHGNRAYEQYF. The CDR3 bases are TGCAGTGCTAGAGACCACGGTAACAGGGCGTACGAGCAGTACTTC.